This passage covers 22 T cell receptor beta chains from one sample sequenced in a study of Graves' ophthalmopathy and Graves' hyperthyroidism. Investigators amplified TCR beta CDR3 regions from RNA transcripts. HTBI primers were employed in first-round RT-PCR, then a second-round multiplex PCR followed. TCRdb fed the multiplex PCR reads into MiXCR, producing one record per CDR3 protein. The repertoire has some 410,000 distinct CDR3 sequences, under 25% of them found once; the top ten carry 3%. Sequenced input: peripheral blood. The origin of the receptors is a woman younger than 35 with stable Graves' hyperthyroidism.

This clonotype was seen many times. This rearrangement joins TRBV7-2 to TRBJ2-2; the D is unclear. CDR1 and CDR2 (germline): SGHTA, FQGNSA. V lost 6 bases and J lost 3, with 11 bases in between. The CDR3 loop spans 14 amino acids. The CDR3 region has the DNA TGTGCCAGCAGATCCTATTCGTACACCGGGGAGCTGTTTTTT. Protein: CASRSYSYTGELFF.

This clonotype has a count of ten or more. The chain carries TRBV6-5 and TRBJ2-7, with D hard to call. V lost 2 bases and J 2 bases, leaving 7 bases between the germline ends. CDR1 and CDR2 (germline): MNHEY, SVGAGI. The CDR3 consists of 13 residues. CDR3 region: CASSYGAPYEQYF. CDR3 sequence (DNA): TGTGCCAGCAGTTACGGCGCGCCCTACGAGCAGTACTTC.

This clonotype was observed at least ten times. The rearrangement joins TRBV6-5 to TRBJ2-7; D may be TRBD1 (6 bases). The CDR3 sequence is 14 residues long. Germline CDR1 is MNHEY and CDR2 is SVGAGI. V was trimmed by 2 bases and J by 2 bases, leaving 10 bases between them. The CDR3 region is CASSYGGGAYEQYF. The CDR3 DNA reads TGTGCCAGCAGTTACGGGGGCGGAGCCTACGAGCAGTACTTC.

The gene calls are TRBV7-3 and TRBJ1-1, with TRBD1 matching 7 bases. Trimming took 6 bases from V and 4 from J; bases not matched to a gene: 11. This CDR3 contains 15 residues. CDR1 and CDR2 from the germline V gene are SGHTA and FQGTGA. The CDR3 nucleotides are TGTGCCAGCAGTGAATCAGGGGGAAGATCCACTGAAGCTTTCTTT. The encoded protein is CASSESGGRSTEAFF.

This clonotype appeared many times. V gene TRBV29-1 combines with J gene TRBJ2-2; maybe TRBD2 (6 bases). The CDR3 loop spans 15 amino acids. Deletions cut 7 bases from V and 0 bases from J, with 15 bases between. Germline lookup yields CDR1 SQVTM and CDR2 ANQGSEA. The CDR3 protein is CSARLGLANTGELFF. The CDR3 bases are TGCAGCGCCCGCCTGGGACTGGCGAACACCGGGGAGCTGTTTTTT.

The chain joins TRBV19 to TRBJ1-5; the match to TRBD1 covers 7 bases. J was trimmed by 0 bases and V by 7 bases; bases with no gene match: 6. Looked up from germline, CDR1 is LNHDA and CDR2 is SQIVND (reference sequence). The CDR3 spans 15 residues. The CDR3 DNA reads TGTGCCAGTAAGCGGACAGGTAATAGCAATCAGCCCCAGCATTTT. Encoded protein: CASKRTGNSNQPQHF.

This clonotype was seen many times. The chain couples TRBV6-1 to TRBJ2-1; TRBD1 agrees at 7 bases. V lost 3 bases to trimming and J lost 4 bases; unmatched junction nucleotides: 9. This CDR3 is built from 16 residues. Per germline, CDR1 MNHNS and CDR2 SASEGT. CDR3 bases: TGTGCCAGCAGTGACAGTGTGGACAGGCCTTACAATGAGCAGTTCTTC. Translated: CASSDSVDRPYNEQFF.

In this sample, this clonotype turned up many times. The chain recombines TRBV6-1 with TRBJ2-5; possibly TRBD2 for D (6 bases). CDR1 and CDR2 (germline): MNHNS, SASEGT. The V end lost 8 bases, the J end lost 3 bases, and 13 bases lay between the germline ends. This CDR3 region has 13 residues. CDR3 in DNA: TGTGCCAGCTCGAGGGACTGGGAAGAGACCCAGTACTTC. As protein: CASSRDWEETQYF.

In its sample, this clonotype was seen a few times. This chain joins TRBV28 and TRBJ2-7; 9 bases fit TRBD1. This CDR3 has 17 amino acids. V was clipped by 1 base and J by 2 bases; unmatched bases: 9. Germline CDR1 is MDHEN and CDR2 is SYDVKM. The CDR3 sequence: CASSLLPRDRDTYEQYF. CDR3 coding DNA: TGTGCCAGCAGTTTATTGCCCCGGGACAGGGACACCTACGAGCAGTACTTC.

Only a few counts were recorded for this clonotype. The chain's CDR3 is CASSSGRVITGELFF. CDR3 bases: TGTGCCAGCAGCTCTGGTCGGGTGATCACCGGGGAGCTGTTTTTT. The chain joins TRBV5-8 to TRBJ2-2; D gene ambiguous. From germline, CDR1 is SGHTS and CDR2 YDEGEE. Trimming left V 3 bases short and J 4 bases short, with 13 bases between. CDR3 length equals 15 residues.

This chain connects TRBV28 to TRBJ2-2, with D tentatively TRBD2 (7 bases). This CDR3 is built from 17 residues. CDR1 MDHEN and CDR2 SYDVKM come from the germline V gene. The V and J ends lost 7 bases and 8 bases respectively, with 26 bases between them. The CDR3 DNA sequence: TGTGCCAGCAATTTCATATTGGGGGGGCTGAACCGTGGGGAGCTGTTTTTT. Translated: CASNFILGGLNRGELFF.

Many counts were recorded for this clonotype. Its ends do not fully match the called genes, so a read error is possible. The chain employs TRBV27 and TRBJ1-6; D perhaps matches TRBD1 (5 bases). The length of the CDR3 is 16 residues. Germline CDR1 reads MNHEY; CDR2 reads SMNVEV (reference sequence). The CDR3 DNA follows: TGTGCCAGCAGCCAGGGTCGAGGCTCCAATAATTCACCCCTCCACTTT. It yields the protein CASSQGRGSNNSPLHF.

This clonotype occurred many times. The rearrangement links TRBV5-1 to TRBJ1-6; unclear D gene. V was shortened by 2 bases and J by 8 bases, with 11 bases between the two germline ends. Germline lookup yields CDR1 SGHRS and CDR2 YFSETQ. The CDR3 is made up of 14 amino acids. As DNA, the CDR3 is TGCGCCAGCAGCTTATTTCAGGCCGATTCACCCCTCCACTTT. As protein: CASSLFQADSPLHF.

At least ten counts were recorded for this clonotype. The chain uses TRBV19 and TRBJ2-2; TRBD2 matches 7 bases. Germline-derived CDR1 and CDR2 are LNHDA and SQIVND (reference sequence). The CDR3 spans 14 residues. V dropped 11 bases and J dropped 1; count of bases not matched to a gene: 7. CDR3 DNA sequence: TGTGCCTCCAAAGGGAGGGAGAACACCGGGGAGCTGTTTTTT. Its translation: CASKGRENTGELFF.

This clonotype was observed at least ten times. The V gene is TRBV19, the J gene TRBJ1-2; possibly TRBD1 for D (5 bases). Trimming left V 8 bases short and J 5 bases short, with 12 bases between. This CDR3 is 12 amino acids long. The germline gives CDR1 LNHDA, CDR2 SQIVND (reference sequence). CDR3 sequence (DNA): TGTGCCAGTGGTCCAGGGAGGTATGGCTACACCTTC. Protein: CASGPGRYGYTF.

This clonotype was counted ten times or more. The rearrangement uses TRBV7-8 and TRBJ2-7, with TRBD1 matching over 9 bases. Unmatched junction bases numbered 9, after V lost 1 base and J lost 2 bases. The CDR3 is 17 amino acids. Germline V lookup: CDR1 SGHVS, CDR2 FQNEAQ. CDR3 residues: CASSLGRWTGEPYEQYF. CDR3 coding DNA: TGTGCCAGCAGCTTAGGCCGCTGGACAGGGGAACCCTACGAGCAGTACTTC.

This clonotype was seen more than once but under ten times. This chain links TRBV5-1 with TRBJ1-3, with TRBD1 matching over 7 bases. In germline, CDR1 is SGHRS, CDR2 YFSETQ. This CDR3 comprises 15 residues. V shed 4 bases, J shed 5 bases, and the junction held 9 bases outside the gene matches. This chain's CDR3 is CASSKEPGQRNTIYF. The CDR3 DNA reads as TGCGCCAGCAGCAAAGAACCGGGACAGAGAAACACCATATATTTT. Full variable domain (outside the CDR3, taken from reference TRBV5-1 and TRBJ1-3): KAGVTQTPRYLIKTRGQQVTLSCSPISGHRSVSWYQQTPGQGLQFLFEYFSETQRNKGNFPGRFSGRQFSNSRSEMNVSTLELGDSALYLCASSKEPGQRNTIYFGEGSWLTVV.

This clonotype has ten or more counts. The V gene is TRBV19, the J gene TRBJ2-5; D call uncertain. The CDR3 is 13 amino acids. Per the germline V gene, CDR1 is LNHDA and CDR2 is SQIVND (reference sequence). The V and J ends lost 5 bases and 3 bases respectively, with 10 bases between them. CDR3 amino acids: CASSPMQEETQYF. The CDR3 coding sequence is TGTGCCAGTAGTCCCATGCAGGAAGAGACCCAGTACTTC.

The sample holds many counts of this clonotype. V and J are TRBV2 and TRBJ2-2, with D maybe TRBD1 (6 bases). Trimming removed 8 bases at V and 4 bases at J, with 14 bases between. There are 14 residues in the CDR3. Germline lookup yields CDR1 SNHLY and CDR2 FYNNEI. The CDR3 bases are TGTGCCAGCTCAGAGACAGGAGCCACCGGGGAGCTGTTTTTT. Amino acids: CASSETGATGELFF.

The DNA for the CDR3 is TGCAGCGTTGTAGATGCCGGGTTACGAGGGCTGTACGTC. It is translated as CSVVDAGLRGLYV. This chain connects TRBV29-1 to TRBJ2-7, with D tentatively TRBD2 (5 bases). This CDR3 spans 13 amino acids. V was cut by 4 bases and J by 12 bases, with 22 bases left in between. The germline CDR1 and CDR2 sequences are SQVTM and ANQGSEA.

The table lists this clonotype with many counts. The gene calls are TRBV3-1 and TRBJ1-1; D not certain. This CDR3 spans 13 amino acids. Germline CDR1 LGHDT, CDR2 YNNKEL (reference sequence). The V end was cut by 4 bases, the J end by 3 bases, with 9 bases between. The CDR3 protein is CASSPRWDTEAFF. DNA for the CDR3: TGTGCCAGCAGCCCAAGGTGGGACACTGAAGCTTTCTTT. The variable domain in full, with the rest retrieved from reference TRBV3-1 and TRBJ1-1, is DTAVSQTPKYLVTQMGNDKSIKCEQNLGHDTMYWYKQDSKKFLKIMFSYNNKELIINETVPNRFSPKSPDKAHLNLHINSLELGDSAVYFCASSPRWDTEAFFGQGTRLTVV.

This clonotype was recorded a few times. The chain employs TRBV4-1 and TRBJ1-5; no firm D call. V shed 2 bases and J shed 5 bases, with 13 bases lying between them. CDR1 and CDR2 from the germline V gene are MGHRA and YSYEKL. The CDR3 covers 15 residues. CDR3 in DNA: TGCGCCAGCAGCCAACCCCGGGATAGGGATCAGCCCCAGCATTTT. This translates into CASSQPRDRDQPQHF.